This TCR beta chain was documented in a study of Graves' ophthalmopathy and Graves' hyperthyroidism. The germline CDR1 and CDR2 sequences are DFQATT and SNEGSKA (reference sequence). The CDR3 consists of 12 residues. V was shortened by 4 bases and J by 6 bases, with 12 bases between the two germline ends. Serum thyroxine and TRAb, along with clinical symptoms, thyroid ultrasound and orbital computed tomography, were what diagnosis relied on. The study amplified TCR beta CDR3 regions using RNA transcripts. HTBI-primed RT-PCR formed the first round, and a multiplex PCR formed the second. MiXCR, run by TCRdb on the multiplex PCR reads, gives a single entry per CDR3 protein. Here the sample spans about 480,000 distinct CDR3 sequences, roughly an eighth being singletons.

The receptor's source is a woman in her 30s with Graves' ophthalmopathy. The V and J genes are TRBV20-1 and TRBJ1-1; D is uncertain. Sequencing was performed on blood. The CDR3 DNA follows: TGCAGTGCTAATGTTGTTTCCCCTGAAGCTTTCTTT. It translates to CSANVVSPEAFF.